The 22 T cell receptor beta chains below come from one sample, sequenced in a study of cytomegalovirus exposure and HLA in healthy donors. Primers for the PCR totalled 60 Vbeta and 13 Jbeta. Clones were sequenced by immunoSEQ multiplex PCR, and TCRdb holds only the in-frame ones, with some missing. Here the sample spans about 95,000 clones, 70% being singletons. The sequencing sample was made of PBMCs. The receptors originated from a woman between 45 and 65 years old in good health and CMV-seropositive.

The chain joins TRBV15 to TRBJ2-5, with a weak D call TRBD2 (5 bases). This CDR3 is built from 15 residues. CDR1 is LNHNV and CDR2 is YYDKDF in the germline V gene (reference sequence). V lost 4 bases to trimming and J lost 5 bases, with 17 bases between them. CDR3 sequence reads: CATSITRSRRETQYF. Written as DNA, the CDR3 is TGTGCCACCAGCATAACTAGGAGCCGACGGGAGACCCAGTACTTC.

CDR3 sequence (DNA): TGTGCCAGCAGTTTAACGGGGTCCACCACAGATACGCAGTATTTT. It translates to CASSLTGSTTDTQYF. The chain uses TRBV28 and TRBJ2-3; possibly TRBD2 for D (5 bases). Between the trimmed V and J ends, which lost 2 bases and 2 bases, there was a span of 11 bases. The CDR3 is 15 amino acids. CDR1 is MDHEN, CDR2 SYDVKM, per germline.

This clone was recorded a few times. The J gene is TRBJ1-4, the V gene TRBV15; D is possibly TRBD1 (6 bases). V was trimmed by 3 bases and J by 8 bases, leaving 16 bases between them. The CDR3 totals 15 residues. The germline V gene encodes CDR1 LNHNV and CDR2 YYDKDF (reference sequence). DNA for the CDR3: TGTGCCACCAGCAGGGAGACGGGGGGCTTAGAAAAACTGTTTTTT. Protein sequence: CATSRETGGLEKLFF.

V is TRBV10-2 and J is TRBJ2-7; D perhaps matches TRBD1 (6 bases). V gave up 8 bases and J gave up 3 bases, with 8 bases separating them. CDR1 and CDR2 from the germline V gene are WSHSY and SAAADI. The CDR3 is made up of 11 amino acids. Here the CDR3 DNA reads TGCGCCAGCCGGGACAACTACGAGCAGTACTTC. Translation gives CASRDNYEQYF.

The chain has TRBV7-6 and TRBJ2-7; D gene ambiguous. In germline, CDR1 is SGHVS, CDR2 FNYEAQ. Trimming stripped 2 bases from V and 0 bases from J, with 8 bases between. CDR3 length equals 14 residues. CDR3 sequence (DNA): TGTGCCAGCAGCTTACAGGAAGACTCCTACGAGCAGTACTTC. As protein: CASSLQEDSYEQYF.

V gene TRBV13 combines with J gene TRBJ2-3, with TRBD2 matching 8 bases. Germline V gives CDR1 PRHDT, CDR2 FYEKMQ (reference sequence). CDR3 length equals 16 residues. V trimming: 4 bases; J trimming: 4 bases; junction bases outside the gene matches: 10. The CDR3 coding sequence is TGTGCCAGCAGCTCGGTAGCGGGAACGGTTGCAGATACGCAGTATTTT. Translating gives CASSSVAGTVADTQYF.

The gene calls are TRBV12-5 and TRBJ1-1, with 7 bases that match TRBD1. V trimming: 0 bases; J trimming: 7 bases; junction bases outside the gene matches: 8. CDR1 is LGHNT and CDR2 is FRNRAP in the germline V gene. CDR3 length: 15 amino acids. The CDR3 sequence is CASGLVRTGVNEAFF. The CDR3 DNA sequence: TGTGCTAGTGGTTTGGTACGGACAGGAGTTAATGAAGCTTTCTTT. Combining the CDR3 with reference TRBV12-5 and TRBJ1-1 gives the whole variable domain DARVTQTPRHKVTEMGQEVTMRCQPILGHNTVFWYRQTMMQGLELLAYFRNRAPLDDSGMPKDRFSAEMPDATLATLKIQPSEPRDSAVYFCASGLVRTGVNEAFFGQGTRLTVV.

The J gene is TRBJ1-1, the V gene TRBV6-1, with a tentative D call TRBD1 (6 bases). CDR1 MNHNS and CDR2 SASEGT come from the germline V gene. This CDR3 comprises 13 residues. V gave up 6 bases and J gave up 5 bases, with 13 bases separating them. The CDR3 DNA sequence: TGTGCCAGCAGCGGTATCCAGGGGACTGAAGCTTTCTTT. As protein: CASSGIQGTEAFF.

V gene TRBV10-3 combines with J gene TRBJ2-1, with D possibly TRBD2 on 6 matching bases. Germline V gene sequence: CDR1 ENHRY, CDR2 SYGVKD. V was cut by 6 bases and J by 1 base, with 13 bases left in between. The CDR3 runs to 15 residues. CDR3 sequence (DNA): TGTGCCATCAGCTTGGACGGGGGTTCCTACAATGAGCAGTTCTTC. Translating gives CAISLDGGSYNEQFF.

The rearrangement joins TRBV18 to TRBJ1-2; TRBD1 matches 7 bases. The germline V gene has CDR1 KGHSH and CDR2 LQKENI. The CDR3 length is 16 residues. Losses at the gene ends were 0 bases for V and 6 bases for J; bases not matched to a gene: 10. Here the CDR3 DNA reads TGTGCCAGCTCACCACCTTCATCTAAACAGGGGCATGGCTACACCTTC. Residues: CASSPPSSKQGHGYTF.

The chain joins TRBV5-5 to TRBJ1-1; D is unclear. The CDR3 totals 14 residues. Germline V CDR1 and CDR2: SGHKS, YYEKEE (reference sequence). The V gene lost 4 bases and the J gene lost 7 bases, with 17 bases spanning the gap. The CDR3, as DNA: TGTGCCAGCAGCCCCTCGTTGGGCAGCTATGAAGCTTTCTTT. It is translated as CASSPSLGSYEAFF.

The V call is TRBV7-8, the J call TRBJ2-5; 7 bases map to TRBD1. CDR3 length equals 14 residues. In germline, CDR1 is SGHVS, CDR2 FQNEAQ. Trimming cost V 0 bases and J 3 bases; bases outside gene matches: 1. The CDR3 is CASSLAGGEETQYF. CDR3 bases: TGTGCCAGCAGCTTAGCAGGGGGCGAAGAGACCCAGTACTTC.

The chain is built from TRBV7-9 and TRBJ2-7; possibly TRBD1 for D (5 bases). This CDR3 region has 15 residues. Per the germline V gene, CDR1 is SEHNR and CDR2 is FQNEAQ (reference sequence). The ends were cut back, 3 bases at V and 0 bases at J, with 12 bases in the middle. CDR3 nucleotides: TGTGCCAGCAGCTTGGGGCAGTTTGGCTCCTACGAGCAGTACTTC. It translates to CASSLGQFGSYEQYF.

A single count supports this clone. The chain has TRBV5-4 and TRBJ2-1, with 8 bases matching TRBD1. Germline V lookup: CDR1 SGHNT, CDR2 YYREEE (reference sequence). After removal of 4 bases from V and 6 bases from J, the junction contained 9 bases not matched to a gene. The CDR3 sequence is 15 residues long. The CDR3, as DNA: TGTGCCAGCAGCGAACAGACAGGGGCGCTCAATGAGCAGTTCTTC. Residues: CASSEQTGALNEQFF.

For this clone: This sample includes further DNA sequences coding for the same CDR3. The chain has TRBV9 and TRBJ2-7; TRBD1 matches at 8 bases. Germline V gives CDR1 SGDLS, CDR2 YYNGEE. Unmatched junction bases numbered 7, after V lost 3 bases and J lost 5 bases. The length of the CDR3 is 14 residues. The CDR3 DNA follows: TGTGCCAGCAGCGACGGACAGGGTGTGGACGAGCAGTACTTC. It translates to CASSDGQGVDEQYF. The entire variable domain, with the rest obtained from reference TRBV9 and TRBJ2-7, is as follows: DSGVTQTPKHLITATGQRVTLRCSPRSGDLSVYWYQQSLDQGLQFLIQYYNGEERAKGNILERFSAQQFPDLHSELNLSSLELGDSALYFCASSDGQGVDEQYFGPGTRLTVT.

The rearrangement joins TRBV5-5 to TRBJ1-5; D is uncertain. V was cut by 4 bases and J by 7 bases, with 9 bases left in between. Looked up from germline, CDR1 is SGHKS and CDR2 is YYEKEE (reference sequence). The CDR3 runs to 12 residues. The CDR3, as DNA: TGTGCCAGCAGCCGACCAGGCCAGCCCCAGCATTTT. This translates into CASSRPGQPQHF.

This chain joins TRBV5-1 and TRBJ1-3; 8 nucleotides align to TRBD1. With 3 bases clipped from V and 2 bases from J, the junction kept 1 base outside the gene matches. The CDR3 is 14 amino acids. Germline V lookup: CDR1 SGHRS, CDR2 YFSETQ. The CDR3 region has the DNA TGCGCCAGCAGCTCGGACAGGGCTGGAAACACCATATATTTT. Its protein is CASSSDRAGNTIYF.

This clone has more than one count but fewer than ten. This rearrangement joins TRBV9 to TRBJ1-6; 7 positions agree with TRBD1. Germline CDR1 reads SGDLS; CDR2 reads YYNGEE. This CDR3 region has 14 residues. V gave up 5 bases and J gave up 6 bases; unmatched junction bases: 5. CDR3 sequence (DNA): TGTGCCAGCAGTAGAAGGGGGCCTAATTCACCCCTCCACTTT. Its translation: CASSRRGPNSPLHF.

The rearrangement uses TRBV2 and TRBJ2-3; no clear D gene. There are 15 residues in the CDR3. V gave up 7 bases and J gave up 2 bases, with 16 bases separating them. The germline CDR1 and CDR2 sequences are SNHLY and FYNNEI. CDR3 in amino acids: CASNWAGTDTDTQYF. The DNA for the CDR3 is TGTGCCAGCAATTGGGCAGGCACCGACACAGATACGCAGTATTTT.

The chain has TRBV10-3 and TRBJ2-1; the match to TRBD2 covers 14 bases. CDR1 and CDR2 (germline): ENHRY, SYGVKD. The ends lost 10 bases at V and 7 bases at J; junction bases unmatched: 6. CDR3 length: 14 residues. The CDR3 here is CASGTSGSYNEQFF. CDR3 nucleotide sequence: TGTGCCAGCGGGACTAGCGGGAGCTATAATGAGCAGTTCTTC.

Only one count was recorded for this clone. The chain links TRBV7-2 to TRBJ2-5; 12 bases are shared with TRBD2. This CDR3 region has 16 residues. Losses at the gene ends were 5 bases for V and 7 bases for J; bases not matched to a gene: 11. In germline, CDR1 is SGHTA, CDR2 FQGNSA. The CDR3, as DNA: TGTGCCAGCAGCCCCCGACTAGCGGGAGTGGGGGGGACCCAGTACTTC. Amino acid sequence: CASSPRLAGVGGTQYF.

The rearrangement joins TRBV19 to TRBJ1-2; a weak D match, TRBD1 (6 bases). The germline V gene encodes CDR1 LNHDA and CDR2 SQIVND (reference sequence). The length of the CDR3 is 13 residues. V lost 7 bases and J lost 6, with 15 bases in between. The DNA of the CDR3 is TGTGCCAGTACCTCCGCGGGGGCGCATGGCTACACCTTC. As protein: CASTSAGAHGYTF.